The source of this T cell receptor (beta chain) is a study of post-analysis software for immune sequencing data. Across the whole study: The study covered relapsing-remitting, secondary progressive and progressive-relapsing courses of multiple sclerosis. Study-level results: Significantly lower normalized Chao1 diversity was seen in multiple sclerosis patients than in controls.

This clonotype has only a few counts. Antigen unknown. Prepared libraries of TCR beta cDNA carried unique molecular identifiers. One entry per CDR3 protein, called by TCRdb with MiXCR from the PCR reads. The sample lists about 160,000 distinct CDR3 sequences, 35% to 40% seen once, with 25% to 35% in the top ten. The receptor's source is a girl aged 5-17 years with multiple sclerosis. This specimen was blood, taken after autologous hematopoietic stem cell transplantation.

CDR3 in DNA: TGCGCCAGCAGCCTGCAAGGGACTAGCGGGAGCGATGAGCAGTTCTTC. Residues: CASSLQGTSGSDEQFF. This chain joins TRBV4-1 and TRBJ2-1; 14 nucleotides match TRBD2. The CDR3 has 16 residues. V lost 4 bases and J lost 8; bases outside the gene matches: 7. CDR1 and CDR2 (germline): MGHRA, YSYEKL.